This T cell receptor beta chain emerged from a study of blood T cells in healthy people across ages. About the research overall: When template switching was applied, about one barcoded beta molecule was captured per two T cells. Study-wide results and caveats: Higher diversity, along with more naive CD4+ cells, distinguished long-lived donors from aged donors. Older age went with lower TCR beta diversity per million T cells, in a roughly linear way.

Every donor contributed about 10 milliliters of peripheral blood by blood draw. At least ten counts were recorded for this clonotype. Its antigen is unknown. Alongside a J-beta primer mix, a sample-barcoded 5' primer served in a second PCR lasting roughly 6 to 12 cycles. TCRdb reprocessed the 5' RACE reads with MiXCR, giving one entry per CDR3 protein. Among 650,000 to 1,000,000 distinct CDR3 sequences, around 34% were seen once, and the ten largest hold 10% to 15%. Trimming cost V 3 bases and J 10 bases, with 16 bases left between them. The CDR3 is 14 amino acids. Germline CDR1 reads DFQATT; CDR2 reads SNEGSKA (reference sequence).

This rearrangement joins TRBV20-1 to TRBJ1-6; D might be TRBD1 (6 bases). The receptor was isolated from a young man in good health. The sequencing input was blood. DNA for the CDR3: TGCAGTGCTAGCAGGGGCGTGAGGAGGTCACCCCTCCACTTT. Translating it yields CSASRGVRRSPLHF.